Listed below are T cell receptor beta chains from one sample, sequenced in a study of identical twins. TCRdb re-analysed the 5' RACE reads in MiXCR, keeping a single row per CDR3 protein. The sample holds 1.5 million to 2 million distinct CDR3 sequences, more than 30% seen once. The source material was cord blood. The receptors were sampled from a newborn girl in good health. The CDR3 runs from the conserved cysteine through the conserved F or W. Clone size, where shown, is once, few, many, or a class for clones that have expanded.

abundance	v_gene	j_gene	CDR3aa
-	TRBV4-1	TRBJ2-7	CASSPLAGEEQYF
many	TRBV29-1	TRBJ1-2	CSVGASYGYTF
-	TRBV3-1	TRBJ2-3	CASSHFRGGATDTQYF
-	TRBV7-9	TRBJ1-4	CASSFRERGEKLFF
once	TRBV4-1	TRBJ1-1	CASSRTDMNTEAFF
few	TRBV11-2	TRBJ2-7	CASSLGDYPYEQYF
-	TRBV3-1	TRBJ2-7	CASSQDVAGPYEQYF
-	TRBV27	TRBJ2-7	CASSLGSGITYEQYF
few	TRBV28	TRBJ2-1	CATRPGGRHEQFF
few	TRBV20-1	TRBJ2-1	CSAQAGVYNEQFF
-	TRBV19	TRBJ2-3	CATLAESTDTQYF
many	TRBV5-5	TRBJ1-2	CASSFPGGYTF
many	TRBV29-1	TRBJ2-1	CSVYDRARNEQFF
few	TRBV28	TRBJ2-7	CASSLHRAPYEQYF
many	TRBV25-1	TRBJ2-4	CASSGKNIQYF
-	TRBV3-1	TRBJ2-7	CASSQERLLSYEQYF
-	TRBV3-1	TRBJ2-1	CASSERGTSGVHEQFF
-	TRBV29-1	TRBJ2-3	CSVKAVSTGTQYF
few	TRBV5-1	TRBJ2-3	CASSIDSTDTQYF
-	TRBV7-9	-	CASAKTPPLLETQYF
-	TRBV20-1	-	CSARDFGQGAHNEQYF
few	TRBV9	TRBJ1-2	CASSVGRDRVNGYTF
-	TRBV4-1	TRBJ2-7	CASSQVILAASYEQYF
-	TRBV7-9	TRBJ2-2	CASSPFAGGYTGELFF
few	TRBV6-6	TRBJ2-5	CASNPYRGPLEEQYF
-	TRBV24-1	TRBJ1-5	CATSGTGGNQPQHF
-	TRBV3-1	TRBJ2-4	CASSQGLRQGIKNIQYF
few	TRBV7-9	TRBJ1-4	CASSKRQVRGDEKLFF
-	TRBV6-1	TRBJ1-5	CATYRGTRIYSNQPQHF
-	TRBV7-9	TRBJ2-1	CASSLGGQGYLWDEQFF
-	TRBV7-2	TRBJ2-1	CASSLLPLLAPSYNEQFF
-	TRBV4-2	TRBJ2-1	CASSRGGRFDYNEQFF
-	TRBV29-1	TRBJ2-1	CSAGRLAGNNEQFF
few	TRBV25-1	TRBJ1-4	CASSKQVSNEKLFF
-	TRBV2	TRBJ2-1	CASKVRGGYNEQFF
-	TRBV20-1	TRBJ2-3	CSALLGGTDTQYF
-	TRBV12-3/TRBV12-4	TRBJ2-3	CASSLSGSGNTQYF
-	TRBV20-1	TRBJ2-1	CSARLGVASYNEQFF
-	TRBV20-1	TRBJ1-1	CSAITNTEAFF
few	TRBV19	TRBJ2-1	CASALGQGWNEQFF
-	TRBV5-1	TRBJ2-1	CASSFSGRGYNEQFF
many	TRBV28	TRBJ2-4	CASSSTGIQYF
-	TRBV25-1	TRBJ2-5	CASSESGGSGKTQYF
few	TRBV29-1	TRBJ1-2	CSDRLGYGYTF
-	TRBV27	TRBJ2-1	CASSPPTSGVNYSEQFF
few	TRBV3-1	TRBJ2-3	CASSQGANTDTQYF
few	TRBV20-1	TRBJ2-3	CSAPTESTDTQYF
-	TRBV4-2	TRBJ2-3	CASSQGGLAGTQYF
many	TRBV11-2	TRBJ2-5	CASSLRERETQYF
few	TRBV4-2	TRBJ1-5	CASSQKTGTTDQPQHF
few	TRBV6-5	TRBJ2-1	CASSLGQGRNNEQFF
-	TRBV9	TRBJ2-7	CASSVGPRYSEQYF
-	TRBV29-1	TRBJ2-3	CSVDKQGTDTQYF
-	TRBV18	TRBJ2-7	CASSRDRAGDYEQYF
-	TRBV10-3	TRBJ1-1	CATSDGGDTEAFF
-	TRBV19	TRBJ2-6	CASTSTKFSGANVLTF
few	TRBV6-6	TRBJ2-1	CASREWDEQFF
-	TRBV12-3/TRBV12-4	TRBJ2-3	CASSPRAGTSSTDTQYF
few	TRBV21-1	TRBJ2-5	CASSKVVREETQYF